This T cell receptor (beta chain) was recorded in a study of T-cell reconstitution after alpha-beta-depleted transplantation in children. Unique molecular identifiers were incorporated when the TCRbeta library was constructed. TCRdb fed the PCR reads into MiXCR, producing one record per CDR3 protein. The table has around 200,000 distinct CDR3 sequences, about 6.3% seen once. From germline, CDR1 is MNHNY and CDR2 SVGAGI (reference sequence). The CDR3 length is 13 residues. The V and J ends lost 6 bases and 3 bases respectively, with 9 bases between them. The sample holds many counts of this clonotype. This chain links TRBV6-6 with TRBJ1-3; D gene ambiguous. This clonotype originated in a human donor who donated a stem cell graft to a child with Wiskott-Aldrich syndrome. Sequenced material: PBMCs from the stem cell graft donor, taken from the stem cell graft. The CDR3 sequence: CASRIGVGNTIYF. DNA for the CDR3: TGTGCCAGCAGGATAGGAGTTGGAAACACCATATATTTT.